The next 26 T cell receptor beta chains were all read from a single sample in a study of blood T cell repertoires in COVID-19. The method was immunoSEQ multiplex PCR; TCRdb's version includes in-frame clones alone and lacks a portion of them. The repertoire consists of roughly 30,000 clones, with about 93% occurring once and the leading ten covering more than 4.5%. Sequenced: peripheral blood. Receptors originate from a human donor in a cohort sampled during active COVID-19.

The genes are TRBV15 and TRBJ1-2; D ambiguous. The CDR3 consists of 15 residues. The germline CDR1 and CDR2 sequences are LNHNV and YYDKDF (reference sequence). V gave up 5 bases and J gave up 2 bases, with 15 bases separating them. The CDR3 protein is CATSYDRDSNYGYTF. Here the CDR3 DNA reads TGTGCCACCAGCTATGACCGGGATTCCAACTATGGCTACACCTTC. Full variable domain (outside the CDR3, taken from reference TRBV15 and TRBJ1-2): DAMVIQNPRYQVTQFGKPVTLSCSQTLNHNVMYWYQQKSSQAPKLLFHYYDKDFNNEADTPDNFQSRRPNTSFCFLDIRSPGLGDTAMYLCATSYDRDSNYGYTFGSGTRLTVV.

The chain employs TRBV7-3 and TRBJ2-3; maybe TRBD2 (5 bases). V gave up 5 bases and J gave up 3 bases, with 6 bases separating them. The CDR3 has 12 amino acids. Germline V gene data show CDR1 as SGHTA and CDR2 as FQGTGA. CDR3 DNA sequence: TGTGCCAGCAGCCGCGGGACAGATACGCAGTATTTT. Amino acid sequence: CASSRGTDTQYF.

Here the CDR3 reads CAISGTGTEAFF. Written as DNA, the CDR3 is TGTGCCATCAGTGGGACAGGGACTGAAGCTTTCTTT. The chain uses TRBV10-3 and TRBJ1-1; 8 bases align to TRBD1. This CDR3 contains 12 residues. With V trimmed by 4 bases and J by 5 bases, 0 bases remained unmatched. Germline CDR1 and CDR2: ENHRY and SYGVKD.

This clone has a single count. CDR3 DNA: TGTGCCAGCAGCATCTCGACTAGCTCCCCTAGGGATGAGCAGTTCTTC. Its translation is CASSISTSSPRDEQFF. V and J are TRBV13 and TRBJ2-1; 7 bases map to TRBD2. Trimming removed 5 bases from V and 8 bases from J; junction bases left unmatched: 15. The CDR3 covers 16 residues. CDR1 is PRHDT and CDR2 is FYEKMQ in the germline V gene (reference sequence).

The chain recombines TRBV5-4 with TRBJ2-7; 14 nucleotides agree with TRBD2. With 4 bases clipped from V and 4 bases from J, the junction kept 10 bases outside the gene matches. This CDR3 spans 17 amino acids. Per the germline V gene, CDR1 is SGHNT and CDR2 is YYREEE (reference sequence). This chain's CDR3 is CASSPGLAGGQPYEQYF. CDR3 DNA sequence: TGTGCCAGCAGCCCAGGACTAGCGGGAGGTCAGCCATACGAGCAGTACTTC.

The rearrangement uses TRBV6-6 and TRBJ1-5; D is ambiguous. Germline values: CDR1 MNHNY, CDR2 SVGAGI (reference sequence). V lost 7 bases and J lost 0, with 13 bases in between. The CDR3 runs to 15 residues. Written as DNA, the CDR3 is TGTGCCAGCACCGCGGGCCGGGATAGCAATCAGCCCCAGCATTTT. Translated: CASTAGRDSNQPQHF.

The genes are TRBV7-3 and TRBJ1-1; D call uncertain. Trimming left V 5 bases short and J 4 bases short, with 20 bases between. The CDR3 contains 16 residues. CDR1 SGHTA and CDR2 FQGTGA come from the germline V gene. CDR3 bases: TGTGCCAGCAGCCCCGAGGGTTCCGGGCTGGTCACTGAAGCTTTCTTT. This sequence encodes CASSPEGSGLVTEAFF.

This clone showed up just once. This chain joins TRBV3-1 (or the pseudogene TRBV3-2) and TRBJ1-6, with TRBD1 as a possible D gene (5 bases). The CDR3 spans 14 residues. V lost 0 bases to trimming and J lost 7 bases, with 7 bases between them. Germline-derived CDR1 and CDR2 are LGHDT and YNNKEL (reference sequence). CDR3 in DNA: TGTGCCAGCAGCCAAGACAGGGCGAATTCACCCCTCCACTTT. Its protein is CASSQDRANSPLHF.

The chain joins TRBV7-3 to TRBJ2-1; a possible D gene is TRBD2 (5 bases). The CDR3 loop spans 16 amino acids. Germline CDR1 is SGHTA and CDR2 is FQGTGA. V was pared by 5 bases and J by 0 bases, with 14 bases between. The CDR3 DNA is TGTGCCAGCAGCCGACTAACATACGGCTCCTACAATGAGCAGTTCTTC. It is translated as CASSRLTYGSYNEQFF.

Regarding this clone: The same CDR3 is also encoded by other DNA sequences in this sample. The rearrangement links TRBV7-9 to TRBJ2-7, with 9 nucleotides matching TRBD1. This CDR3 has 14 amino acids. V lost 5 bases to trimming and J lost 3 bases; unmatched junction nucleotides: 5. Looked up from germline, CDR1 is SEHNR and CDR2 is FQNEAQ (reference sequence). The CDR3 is CASSRGQGIYEQYF. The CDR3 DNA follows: TGTGCCAGCAGCCGGGGACAGGGAATCTACGAGCAGTACTTC.

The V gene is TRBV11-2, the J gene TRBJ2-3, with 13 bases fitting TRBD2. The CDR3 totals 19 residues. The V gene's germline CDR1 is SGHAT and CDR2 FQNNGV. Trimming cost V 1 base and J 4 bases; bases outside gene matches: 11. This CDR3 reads CASSLGYLTSGGAADTQYF. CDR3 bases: TGTGCCAGCAGCTTAGGTTATTTAACTAGCGGGGGGGCAGCAGATACGCAGTATTTT.

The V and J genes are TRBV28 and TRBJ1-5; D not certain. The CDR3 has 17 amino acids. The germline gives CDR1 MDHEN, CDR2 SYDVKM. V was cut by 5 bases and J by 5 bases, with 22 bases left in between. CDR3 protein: CASSTLSANTRHQPQHF. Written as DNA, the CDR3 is TGTGCCAGCAGTACCTTAAGCGCGAATACCCGCCATCAGCCCCAGCATTTT. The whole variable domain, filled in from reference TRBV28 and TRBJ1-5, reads DVKVTQSSRYLVKRTGEKVFLECVQDMDHENMFWYRQDPGLGLRLIYFSYDVKMKEKGDIPEGYSVSREKKERFSLILESASTNQTSMYLCASSTLSANTRHQPQHFGDGTRLSIL.

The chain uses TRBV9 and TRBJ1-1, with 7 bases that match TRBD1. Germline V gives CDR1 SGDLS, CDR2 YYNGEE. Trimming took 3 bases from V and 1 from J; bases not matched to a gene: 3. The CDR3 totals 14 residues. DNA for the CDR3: TGTGCCAGCAGCGCCGGGACAGCGAACACTGAAGCTTTCTTT. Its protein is CASSAGTANTEAFF.

CDR3 sequence reads: CASSFLGTRREFF. In nucleotides, the CDR3 is TGCGCCAGCAGCTTTCTCGGGACAAGGAGAGAGTTCTTC. This chain links TRBV5-1 with TRBJ2-1, with D possibly matching TRBD1 (6 bases). This CDR3 is 13 amino acids long. The V end was cut by 2 bases, the J end by 14 bases, with 17 bases between. Per germline, CDR1 SGHRS and CDR2 YFSETQ.

The CDR3 coding sequence is TGCAGCGTTGGTTCGGGACAGGGGGCCCCATTCAACACTGAAGCTTTCTTT. Protein sequence: CSVGSGQGAPFNTEAFF. J is TRBJ1-1 and V is TRBV29-1, with 12 bases lining up with TRBD1. The ends lost 4 bases at V and 2 bases at J; junction bases unmatched: 11. Germline assignment: CDR1 SQVTM and CDR2 ANQGSEA. The CDR3 covers 17 residues.

The CDR3 loop reads CASSPPIGLRRRSETEAFF. In DNA form, the CDR3 reads TGTGCCAGCTCACCACCAATAGGACTTCGACGACGGTCGGAGACTGAAGCTTTCTTT. The V gene is TRBV18, the J gene TRBJ1-1, with D hard to call. This CDR3 is built from 19 residues. Germline CDR1 reads KGHSH; CDR2 reads LQKENI. V was cut by 0 bases and J by 5 bases, with 25 bases left in between.

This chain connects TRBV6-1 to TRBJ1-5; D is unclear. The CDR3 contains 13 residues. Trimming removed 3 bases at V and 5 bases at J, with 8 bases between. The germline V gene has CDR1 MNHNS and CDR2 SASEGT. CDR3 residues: CASSDGPHQPQHF. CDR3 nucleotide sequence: TGTGCCAGCAGTGATGGGCCTCATCAGCCCCAGCATTTT.

The CDR3 DNA reads as TGTGCCACCAGCCAGACTAGAATCGCGGATACGCAGTATTTT. This translates into CATSQTRIADTQYF. The chain recombines TRBV15 with TRBJ2-3, with TRBD2 as a possible D gene (6 bases). Germline V gene data show CDR1 as LNHNV and CDR2 as YYDKDF (reference sequence). V lost 5 bases to trimming and J lost 6 bases, with 15 bases between them. The CDR3 totals 14 residues.

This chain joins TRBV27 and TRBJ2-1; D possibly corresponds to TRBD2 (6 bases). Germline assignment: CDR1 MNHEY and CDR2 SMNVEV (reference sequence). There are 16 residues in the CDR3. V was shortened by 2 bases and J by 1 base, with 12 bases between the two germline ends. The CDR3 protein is CASSLGIGGSYNEQFF. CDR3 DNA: TGTGCCAGCAGTTTAGGCATTGGGGGGTCCTACAATGAGCAGTTCTTC.

The CDR3 DNA reads TGTGCCAGCAGCAAAGTCAGGGACAGGGAGGTTCGGCATGAAAAACTGTTTTTT. Protein product: CASSKVRDREVRHEKLFF. This rearrangement joins TRBV21-1 to TRBJ1-4; the tabulated D call, TRBD1, remains unverified against the DNA. TRBV21-1 represents a pseudogene. This CDR3 is 18 amino acids long.

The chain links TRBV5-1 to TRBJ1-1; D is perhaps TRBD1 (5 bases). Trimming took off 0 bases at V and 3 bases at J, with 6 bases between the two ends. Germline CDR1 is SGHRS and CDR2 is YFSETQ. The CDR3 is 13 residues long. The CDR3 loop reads CASSLVGDTEAFF. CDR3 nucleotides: TGCGCCAGCAGCTTGGTAGGGGACACTGAAGCTTTCTTT.

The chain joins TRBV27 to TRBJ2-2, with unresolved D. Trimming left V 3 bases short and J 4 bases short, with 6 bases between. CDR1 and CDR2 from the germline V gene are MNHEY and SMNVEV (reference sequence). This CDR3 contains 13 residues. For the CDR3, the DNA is TGTGCCAGCAGTTTTTCCGGCACCGGGGAGCTGTTTTTT. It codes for CASSFSGTGELFF.

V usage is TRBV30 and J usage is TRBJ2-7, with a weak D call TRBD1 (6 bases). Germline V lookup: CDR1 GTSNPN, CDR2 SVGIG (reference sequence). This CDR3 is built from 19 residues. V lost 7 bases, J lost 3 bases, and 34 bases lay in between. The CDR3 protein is CASSVGGRNKPRIYYEQYF. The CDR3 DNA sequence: TGTGCCTCAAGTGTAGGGGGTAGAAACAAACCACGGATTTACTACGAGCAGTACTTC.

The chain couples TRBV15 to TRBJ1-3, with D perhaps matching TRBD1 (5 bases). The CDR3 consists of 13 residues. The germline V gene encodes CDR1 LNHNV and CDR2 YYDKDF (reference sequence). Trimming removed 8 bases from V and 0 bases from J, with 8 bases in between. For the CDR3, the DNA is TGTGCCACCCGACAGAACTCTGGAAACACCATATATTTT. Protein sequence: CATRQNSGNTIYF.

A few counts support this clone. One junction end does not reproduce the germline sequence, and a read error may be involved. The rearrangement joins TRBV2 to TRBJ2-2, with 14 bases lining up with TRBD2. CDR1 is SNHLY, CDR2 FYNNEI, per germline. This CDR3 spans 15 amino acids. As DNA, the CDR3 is TGTGCCAGCAGGGAAGGACTAGCGGGAGGATGGGAGCTGTTTTTT. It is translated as CASREGLAGGWELFF.

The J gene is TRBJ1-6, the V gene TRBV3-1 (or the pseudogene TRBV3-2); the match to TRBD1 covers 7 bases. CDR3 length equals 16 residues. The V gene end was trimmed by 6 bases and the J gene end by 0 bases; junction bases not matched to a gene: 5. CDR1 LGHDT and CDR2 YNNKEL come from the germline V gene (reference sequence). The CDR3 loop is CASRRQGSSYNSPLHF. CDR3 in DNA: TGTGCCAGCAGACGACAGGGTAGCTCCTATAATTCACCCCTCCACTTT.